This T cell receptor beta chain was observed in a study of blood T cell repertoires in COVID-19. CDR1 ENHRY and CDR2 SYGVKD come from the germline V gene. V was clipped by 0 bases and J by 3 bases, with 9 bases between them. The length of the CDR3 is 14 residues. A single count supports this clone. Recruitment covered about 25 US areas and drew participants whose ages spanned roughly 18 to 100 years. Assignment of participants to cohorts was predicated upon participant-reported clinical history. Authors' processing steps: Reference gene primer amplification gave nucleated cell count estimates. Measured with immunoSEQ multiplex PCR; TCRdb has only the in-frame clones, and not every one. Clone size and V and J calls were adopted from that table, with D and trimming inferred from the DNA. The sample lists 150,000 to 200,000 clones, approximately 80% occurring once.

The rearrangement uses TRBV10-3 and TRBJ2-7; D ambiguous. The sequence came from a woman in her sixties or seventies who had recovered from COVID-19. The specimen sequenced was PBMCs or T cells enriched from blood (not recorded which). CDR3 sequence (DNA): TGTGCCATCAGTGAGTCTCTACAGATCTACGAGCAGTACTTC. Translating gives CAISESLQIYEQYF.